This T cell receptor (beta chain) originates from a study of PD-1 blockade in classical Hodgkin lymphoma. TCRdb keeps only in-frame clones here, not all; method: immunoSEQ multiplex PCR. Seen here are around 25,000 clones, more than 75% observed once, and the top ten hold around 6.5%. In every patient, relapse followed autologous stem cell transplantation, while exposure to brentuximab vedotin differed. In germline, CDR1 is SGHAT, CDR2 FQDESV (reference sequence). The V end lost 5 bases, the J end lost 13 bases, and 18 bases lay between the germline ends. This CDR3 has 14 residues. This clone is termed medium-sized.

The chain uses TRBV11-1 and TRBJ1-6; TRBD1 is a possible D gene (6 bases). Here the sequenced sample was peripheral blood mononuclear cells (PBMCs), taken at baseline. The clonotype was recovered from a human donor with classical Hodgkin lymphoma. CDR3 DNA: TGTGCCAGCAGCGCGGGACATGCTAGTCGGCCCCTCCACTTT. Translating it yields CASSAGHASRPLHF.